This TCR beta chain was recovered during a study of identical twins. Study results and caveats: In drawing conclusions, the study used cross-sectional statistical analysis and did not follow the same donors.

Unique molecular identifiers were present on cDNA, and template switching added a universal primer site. TCRdb recomputed calls from the 5' RACE reads with MiXCR, one row per CDR3 protein. Here the sample spans some 1,600,000 distinct CDR3 sequences, around 29% being singletons. This clonotype came up a few times. Its antigen is currently unknown. The specimen was cord blood. The source is a newborn girl in good health.

This CDR3 reads CASSLPGLAGGFYNEQFF. As DNA, the CDR3 is TGCGCCAGCAGCCTACCGGGACTAGCGGGAGGATTCTACAATGAGCAGTTCTTC. The genes are TRBV4-1 and TRBJ2-1, with 15 bases lining up with TRBD2. The germline gives CDR1 MGHRA, CDR2 YSYEKL. This CDR3 comprises 18 residues. Trimming removed 4 bases from V and 3 bases from J; junction bases left unmatched: 7.